These 9 T cell receptor beta chains were all obtained from the same sample, sequenced in a study of blood T cells in healthy people across ages. Then a second PCR, running about 6 to 11 cycles, was carried out with a sample-barcoded 5' primer and a J-beta primer mix. TCRdb called the 5' RACE reads again in MiXCR, with one record for every CDR3 protein. The sample holds 660,000 or so distinct CDR3 sequences, approximately 50% seen once. Sequenced: blood. These receptors came from a man aged 60 to 69 in good health.

This clonotype was seen a handful of times. This chain links TRBV20-1 with TRBJ1-2; D unresolved. The germline V and J ends were trimmed by 4 bases and 7 bases, with 13 bases remaining between them. This CDR3 is built from 12 residues. CDR1 and CDR2 from the germline V gene are DFQATT and SNEGSKA (reference sequence). The CDR3, as DNA: TGCAGTGCTAAATGGGAGCTGGGTGGCTACACCTTC. This gives the protein CSAKWELGGYTF.

The chain couples TRBV3-1 to TRBJ2-5; the D is unclear. Germline loops: CDR1 LGHDT, CDR2 YNNKEL (reference sequence). The CDR3 extends over 15 amino acids. Trimming pared 1 base from V and 5 bases from J, leaving 14 bases between. The CDR3 region has the DNA TGTGCCAGCAGCCAAGGGACCGCCTCCAGGGAGACCCAGTACTTC. Translation gives CASSQGTASRETQYF.

This clonotype was seen just once. The V call is TRBV5-5, the J call TRBJ1-5; D is ambiguous. The V and J ends lost 0 bases and 3 bases respectively, with 10 bases between them. The CDR3 covers 15 residues. In germline, CDR1 is SGHKS, CDR2 YYEKEE (reference sequence). CDR3: CASSLASQTNQPQHF. In DNA form, the CDR3 reads TGTGCCAGCAGCTTGGCCAGCCAGACCAATCAGCCCCAGCATTTT.

The chain is built from TRBV5-1 and TRBJ2-5; 9 positions agree with TRBD2. The J segment lost 1 base and the V segment lost 5 bases, leaving 9 bases of the junction unmatched. The CDR3 has 16 residues. Germline V lookup: CDR1 SGHRS, CDR2 YFSETQ. The CDR3 protein is CASSPAASGAQETQYF. CDR3 nucleotide sequence: TGCGCCAGCAGTCCTGCGGCTAGCGGGGCCCAAGAGACCCAGTACTTC.

This clonotype has just a few counts. The rearrangement links TRBV5-1 to TRBJ2-6, with TRBD1 matching over 8 bases. There are 17 residues in the CDR3. Trimming took 4 bases from V and 0 from J; bases not matched to a gene: 6. Germline V gene data show CDR1 as SGHRS and CDR2 as YFSETQ. CDR3: CASSDGTGRSGANVLTF. CDR3 nucleotide sequence: TGCGCCAGCAGCGACGGGACAGGCCGCTCTGGGGCCAACGTCCTGACTTTC.

V and J are TRBV5-1 and TRBJ2-3, with 8 bases matching TRBD1. There are 15 residues in the CDR3. The germline V gene has CDR1 SGHRS and CDR2 YFSETQ. J lost 6 bases, V lost 5 bases, and 11 bases had no gene match. The chain's CDR3 is CASRKAHRGSDTQYF. In DNA form, the CDR3 reads TGCGCCAGCAGGAAGGCCCACAGGGGGTCGGATACGCAGTATTTT.

CDR3 DNA: TGCGCCAGCAGCCTGACAGGGGGCAGCCAAGACACCCAGTACTTC. Encoded protein: CASSLTGGSQDTQYF. The chain joins TRBV5-1 to TRBJ2-7; 10 bases map to TRBD1. In germline, CDR1 is SGHRS, CDR2 YFSETQ. This CDR3 has 15 residues. The V and J ends lost 4 bases and 10 bases, in that order; junction bases with no gene match: 14.

With respect to this clonotype: The junction differs from germline at one of its ends, possibly a read error. The chain joins TRBV3-1 to TRBJ2-1; 10 bases are a match to TRBD2. The CDR3 spans 13 residues. CDR1 and CDR2 (germline): LGHDT, YNNKEL (reference sequence). As DNA, the CDR3 is TGTGCCGGCAGCCAGCGGGGGGGTAATGAGCAGTTCTTC. Its translation is CAGSQRGGNEQFF.

The chain employs TRBV6-1 and TRBJ2-5; TRBD1 might be the D (5 bases). Germline CDR1 reads MNHNS; CDR2 reads SASEGT. Trimming took 8 bases from V and 1 from J, leaving 11 bases between them. The CDR3 spans 13 residues. The CDR3 sequence: CASQGAPQETQYF. The CDR3 bases are TGTGCCAGCCAAGGGGCACCCCAAGAGACCCAGTACTTC.